The present TCR beta chain was sequenced within a study of graft-versus-host responses after intestinal transplantation. V lost 5 bases and J lost 5; bases outside the gene matches: 10. The CDR3 length is 16 residues. Germline-derived CDR1 and CDR2 are SEHNR and FQNEAQ (reference sequence). About this clone itself: No antigen is known for it.

The assay was immunoSEQ multiplex PCR, and TCRdb's table has in-frame clones only and misses some. The data hold 90,000 to 150,000 clones, with over 85% observed a single time. The J gene is TRBJ2-2, the V gene TRBV7-9; 8 nucleotides match TRBD2. The sample was unstimulated CD4+ T cells sorted from spleen or lymph node cells, taken before intestinal transplant. This TCR was sampled from a human donor who received an intestinal transplant. The chain's CDR3 is CASSRKGLEITGELFF. The CDR3 DNA is TGTGCCAGCAGCCGGAAGGGACTAGAAATAACCGGGGAGCTGTTTTTT.